A selection of T cell receptor beta chains follows, all from one sample in a study of cytomegalovirus exposure and HLA in healthy donors. The assay was immunoSEQ multiplex PCR, and TCRdb's table has in-frame clones only and misses some. The repertoire has more than 65,000 clones, around 96% of them found once; the top ten carry 1.3%. Specimen: PBMCs. Every receptor here comes from a woman aged 18-29 years in good health and CMV-seronegative. CDR3s include the opening cysteine and the closing phenylalanine or tryptophan. A D gene is named only where the DNA matches it firmly. Size is stated for part of the rows, as once, few or many counts, or as a class when the clone is expanded.

>.|TRBV27|TRBJ2-1|TRBD2
TGTGCCAGCACAAATTTTGAGGGATTAGCGGGAGAACACAATGAGCAGTTCTTC
CASTNFEGLAGEHNEQFF
>few|TRBV6-4|TRBJ2-1|TRBD2
TGTGCCAGCAGTGAGGTAGCGGGCTCCTACAATGAGCAGTTCTTC
CASSEVAGSYNEQFF
>once|TRBV5-1|TRBJ2-5|TRBD1
TGCGCCAGCAGTCGGGATGAGGGGGCAGTGGAGACCCAGTACTTC
CASSRDEGAVETQYF
>once|TRBV5-1|TRBJ2-2|.
TGCGCCAGCAGCTTGGGACAGACCGGGGAGCTGTTTTTT
CASSLGQTGELFF
>.|TRBV10-1|TRBJ1-2|.
TGCGCCAGCAGTTCAGGGGTGAACTATGGCTACACCTTC
CASSSGVNYGYTF
>.|TRBV12-5|TRBJ2-2|TRBD1
TGTGCTAGTGGTCAACAGGGGTCCACCGGGGAGCTGTTTTTT
CASGQQGSTGELFF
>.|TRBV6-5|TRBJ2-7|.
TGTGCCAGCAGTTACTCGATCCTGAGCTCCTACGAGCAGTACTTC
CASSYSILSSYEQYF
>.|TRBV29-1|TRBJ1-4|.
TGCAGCGTGCAGGGGTCCCCTAATGAAAAACTGTTTTTT
CSVQGSPNEKLFF
>once|TRBV2|TRBJ1-5|.
TGTGCCAGCAGTGAAAGGTGGGTTCCGGGGGATCAGCCCCAGCATTTT
CASSERWVPGDQPQHF
>.|TRBV6-5|TRBJ2-1|TRBD2
TGTGCCAGCAGGGAAAGCGGGAGTGTTGCCAATGAGCAGTTCTTC
CASRESGSVANEQFF
>.|TRBV4-2|TRBJ2-1|TRBD2
TGTGCCAGCACCCCTACCGGGACTAGCGCATACAATGAGCAGTTCTTC
CASTPTGTSAYNEQFF
>.|TRBV5-4|TRBJ2-2|TRBD1
TGTGCCACCAATGTAGACAGGGGGCGAACCGGGGAGCTGTTTTTT
CATNVDRGRTGELFF
>.|TRBV2|TRBJ2-7|TRBD2
TGTGCCAGCAGCGCCACCGGACTAGCGGGTCTGTCCCTCTCCTACGAGCAGTACTTC
CASSATGLAGLSLSYEQYF
>.|TRBV20-1|TRBJ1-1|TRBD1
TGCAAAGTACAGGGGGCGGGAGGAGCTTTCTTT
CKVQGAGGAFF
>.|TRBV28|TRBJ2-3|.
TGTGCCAGCAGTTCGGGACAAGGCACAGATACGCAGTATTTT
CASSSGQGTDTQYF
>.|TRBV6-5|TRBJ1-1|.
TGTGCCAGCAGTTACTCAATGAACAGGGACGGCACTGAAGCTTTCTTT
CASSYSMNRDGTEAFF
>.|TRBV10-3|TRBJ2-7|TRBD1
TGTGCCATCAGGAATAGCCATGACAGGGGGCCTAACGAGCAGTACTTC
CAIRNSHDRGPNEQYF
>.|TRBV5-5|TRBJ1-4|.
TGTGCCAGCAGCTGGGAGACAGGAAAGAATGAAAAACTGTTTTTT
CASSWETGKNEKLFF
>.|TRBV19|TRBJ2-5|TRBD2
TGTGCCAGTACCGTGGGACTAGCGGGAGGAGGGGAGACCCAGTACTTC
CASTVGLAGGGETQYF
>.|TRBV28|TRBJ1-2|.
TGTGCCAGCAGTCCTGGAGGTGCTAACTATGGCTACACCTTC
CASSPGGANYGYTF
>.|TRBV7-2|TRBJ2-1|TRBD2
TGTGCCAGCAGCTATAGCGGGAGCTCCTACAATGAGCAGTTCTTC
CASSYSGSSYNEQFF
>.|TRBV18|TRBJ2-5|TRBD1
TGTGCCAGCTCACCACGGGGACAGGGCGCCGCTGAGACCCAGTACTTC
CASSPRGQGAAETQYF
>.|TRBV6-4|TRBJ2-6|.
TGTGCCAGCAGTGAACACCGCTCTGGGGCCAACGTCCTGACTTTC
CASSEHRSGANVLTF
>.|TRBV14|TRBJ2-7|TRBD2
TGTGCCAGCAGCCCCGGGGAGGGTCGGGAGGGCCATGTTTGGTCCTACGAGCAGTACTTC
CASSPGEGREGHVWSYEQYF
>.|TRBV25-1|TRBJ2-5|.
TGTGCCAGCAGTGAATGGAGCAGAATAGTACAAGAGACCCAGTACTTC
CASSEWSRIVQETQYF
>.|TRBV27|TRBJ2-7|.
TGTGCCAGCAGTTCGGTAGTAGGAGAGTTATACGAGCAGTACTTC
CASSSVVGELYEQYF
>.|TRBV7-6|TRBJ2-1|.
TGTGCCAGCAGCTTAGGGGCTATCTCCTACAATGAGCAGTTCTTC
CASSLGAISYNEQFF
>.|TRBV10-3|TRBJ2-5|.
TGTGCCATCAATCGAGGGGGCGCGGGGGAGACCCAGTACTTC
CAINRGGAGETQYF
>.|TRBV9|TRBJ2-2|TRBD2
TGTGCCAGCAGCGTAAGGTCAGCGGGAGGAACCGGGGAGCTGTTTTTT
CASSVRSAGGTGELFF
>.|TRBV27|TRBJ1-2|.
TGTGCCACCACTTTCACGGGGGGCCGGGGAGGCTACACCTTC
CATTFTGGRGGYTF
>.|TRBV18|TRBJ1-2|.
TGTGCCAGCTCACCACTTAGAGCCGGACAGAACTATGGCTACACCTTC
CASSPLRAGQNYGYTF
>.|TRBV18|TRBJ2-2|TRBD1
TGTGCCAGCTCACCAATGGGGACAGCGAACACCGGGGAGCTGTTTTTT
CASSPMGTANTGELFF
>.|TRBV7-8|TRBJ2-6|TRBD1
TGTGCCAGCAGCTCCGGGACAGGGAGCTCTGGGGCCAACGTCCTGACTTTC
CASSSGTGSSGANVLTF
>once|TRBV27|TRBJ2-1|TRBD2
TGTGCCAGCAGTCCTTACCCCCCACTAGCGGCACTCTACAATGAGCAGTTCTTC
CASSPYPPLAALYNEQFF
>.|TRBV2|TRBJ2-3|.
TGTGCCAGCAATAGGGCCAGACTACCCTCTAGCACAGATACGCAGTATTTT
CASNRARLPSSTDTQYF
>.|TRBV18|TRBJ2-7|TRBD1
TGTGCCAGCTCACCACCGGGGGACAGATACGAGCAGTACTTC
CASSPPGDRYEQYF
>.|TRBV29-1|TRBJ2-1|.
TGCAGCGTTCGTCTCGGTGAGCAGTTCTTC
CSVRLGEQFF
>.|TRBV30|TRBJ2-7|.
TGTGCCTGGAGTGGCGCCACACAAGTCCTATCGGGGGAGTTC
CAWSGATQVLSGEF
>.|TRBV5-1|TRBJ2-7|.
TGCGCCAGCAGCCAAGACTACCCCCACTACGAGCAGTACTTC
CASSQDYPHYEQYF
>.|TRBV6-1|TRBJ2-7|TRBD1
TGTGCCAGCAGTGAAGCCCTCCAGGGGGCGGGTGAGCAGTACTTC
CASSEALQGAGEQYF
>.|TRBV6-6|TRBJ1-2|TRBD1
TGTGCCACCTTAGACAGGGATGGCTATGGCTACACCTTC
CATLDRDGYGYTF
>.|TRBV7-2|TRBJ2-1|.
TGTGCCAGCAGCATGGGCGGGCCGTTCAATGAGCAGTTCTTC
CASSMGGPFNEQFF
>.|TRBV7-9|TRBJ2-7|.
TGTGCCAGCAGCTTCTTATCGGGGGCCTACGAGCAGTACTTC
CASSFLSGAYEQYF
>.|TRBV5-8|TRBJ2-7|.
TGTGCCAGCAGCAACTCCCTGGGGGCGCGGTCCACCTACGAGCAGTACTTC
CASSNSLGARSTYEQYF
>.|TRBV20-1|TRBJ2-5|.
TGCAGTGCTCAACGAGGGACCCAGTACTTC
CSAQRGTQYF
>once|TRBV7-8|TRBJ2-7|.
TGTGCCAGCAGCTTACGCAGGCCTGGCGAGCAGTACTTC
CASSLRRPGEQYF
>once|TRBV7-6|TRBJ1-5|.
TGTGCCAGCCCCATGTCTTGCAGACAGGGCAATCAGCCCCAGCATTTT
CASPMSCRQGNQPQHF
>.|TRBV28|TRBJ1-2|.
TGTGCCAGCAGTATACAGGGCTTCTATGGCTACACCTTC
CASSIQGFYGYTF
>.|TRBV10-1|TRBJ2-3|TRBD2
TGCGCCAGCAGTCCGGGACTAGGGGCAGATACGCAGTATTTT
CASSPGLGADTQYF
>.|TRBV5-1|TRBJ2-5|.
TGCGCCAGCAGGCAAGACGCGGAAGAGACCCAGTACTTC
CASRQDAEETQYF
>once|TRBV2|TRBJ2-1|TRBD2
TGTGCCAGCAGTGATACTACTAGCGGGAGCTACAATGAGCAGTTCTTC
CASSDTTSGSYNEQFF